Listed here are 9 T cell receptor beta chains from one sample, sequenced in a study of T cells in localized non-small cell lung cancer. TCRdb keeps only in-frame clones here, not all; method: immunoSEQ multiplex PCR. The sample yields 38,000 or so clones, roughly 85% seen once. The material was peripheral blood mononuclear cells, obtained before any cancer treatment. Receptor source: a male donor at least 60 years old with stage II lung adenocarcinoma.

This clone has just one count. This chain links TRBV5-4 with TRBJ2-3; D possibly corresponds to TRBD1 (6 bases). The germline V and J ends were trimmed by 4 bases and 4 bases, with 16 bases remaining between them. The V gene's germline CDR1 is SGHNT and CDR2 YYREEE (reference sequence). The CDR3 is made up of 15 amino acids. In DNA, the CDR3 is TGTGCCAGCAGCCCCCAGGGGACCACGGCAGATACGCAGTATTTT. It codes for CASSPQGTTADTQYF.

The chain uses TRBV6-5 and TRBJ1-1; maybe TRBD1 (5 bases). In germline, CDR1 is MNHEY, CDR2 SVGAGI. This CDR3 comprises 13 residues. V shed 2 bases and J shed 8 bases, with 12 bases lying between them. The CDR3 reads CASSYMRGAEAFF. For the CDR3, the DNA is TGTGCCAGCAGTTACATGCGCGGGGCGGAAGCTTTCTTT.

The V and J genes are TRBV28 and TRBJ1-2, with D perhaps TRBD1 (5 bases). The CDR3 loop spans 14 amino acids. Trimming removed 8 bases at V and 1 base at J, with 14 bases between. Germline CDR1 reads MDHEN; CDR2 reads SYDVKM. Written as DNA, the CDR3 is TGTGCCAGCCAGAGAGGGGAGGTTAACTATGGCTACACCTTC. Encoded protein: CASQRGEVNYGYTF.

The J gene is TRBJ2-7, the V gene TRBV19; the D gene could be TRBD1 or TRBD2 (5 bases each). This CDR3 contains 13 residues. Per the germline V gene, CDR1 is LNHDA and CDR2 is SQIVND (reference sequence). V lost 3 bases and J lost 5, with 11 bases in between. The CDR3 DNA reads TGTGCCAGTAGTATCAGAGGGGAAAACGAGCAGTACTTC. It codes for CASSIRGENEQYF.

CDR3 sequence (DNA): TGTGCCAGCAGTTTCGCCGGACTAGCGGGAGGGCAAGAGACCCAGTACTTC. Protein sequence: CASSFAGLAGGQETQYF. The rearrangement links TRBV28 to TRBJ2-5; 15 positions agree with TRBD2. In germline, CDR1 is MDHEN, CDR2 SYDVKM. The V gene end was trimmed by 3 bases and the J gene end by 2 bases; junction bases not matched to a gene: 4. The CDR3 loop spans 17 amino acids.

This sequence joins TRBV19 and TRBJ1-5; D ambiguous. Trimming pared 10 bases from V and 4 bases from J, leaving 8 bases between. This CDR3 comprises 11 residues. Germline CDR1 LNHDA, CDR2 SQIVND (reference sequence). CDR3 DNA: TGTGCCACGGGGAGGAATCAGCCCCAGCATTTT. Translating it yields CATGRNQPQHF.

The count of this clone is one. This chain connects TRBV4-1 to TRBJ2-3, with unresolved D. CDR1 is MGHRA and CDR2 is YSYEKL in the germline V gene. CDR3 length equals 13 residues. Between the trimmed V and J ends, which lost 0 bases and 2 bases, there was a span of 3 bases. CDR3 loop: CASSQDLTDTQYF. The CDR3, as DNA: TGCGCCAGCAGCCAAGATCTCACAGATACGCAGTATTTT.

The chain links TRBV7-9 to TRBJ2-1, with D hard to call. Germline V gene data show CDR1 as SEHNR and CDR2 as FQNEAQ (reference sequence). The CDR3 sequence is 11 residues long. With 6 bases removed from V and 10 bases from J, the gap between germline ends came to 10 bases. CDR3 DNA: TGTGCCAGCAGTGTACGCCGGGAGCAGTTCTTC. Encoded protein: CASSVRREQFF.

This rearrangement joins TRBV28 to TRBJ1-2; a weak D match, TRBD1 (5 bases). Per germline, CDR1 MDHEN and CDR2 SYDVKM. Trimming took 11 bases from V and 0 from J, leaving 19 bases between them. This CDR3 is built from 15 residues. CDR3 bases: TGTGCCTGCCGTCGAGGGGCAAATACTAACTATGGCTACACCTTC. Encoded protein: CACRRGANTNYGYTF.